Presented here are 26 T cell receptor beta chains from one specimen sequenced in a study of T-cell memory formation after mild COVID-19. Each CDR3 protein is one row after TCRdb ran MiXCR on the 5' RACE reads. The sample lists 380,000 or so distinct CDR3 sequences, under 15% occurring once. The sequenced material came from PBMCs or a T cell subset sorted from them (not recorded which). The receptor set was obtained from a man younger than 30 who had mild COVID-19 (a few samples of this study predate the infection). Cell type and time point are not known.

The table lists this clonotype with a few counts. The J gene is TRBJ2-3, the V gene TRBV20-1, with 12 positions matching TRBD2. There are 15 residues in the CDR3. Losses at the gene ends were 4 bases for V and 4 bases for J; bases not matched to a gene: 6. Germline lookup yields CDR1 DFQATT and CDR2 SNEGSKA (reference sequence). The CDR3 protein is CSANRLAGASDTQYF. For the CDR3, the DNA is TGCAGTGCTAACCGACTAGCGGGGGCCTCAGATACGCAGTATTTT.

The sample holds a few counts of this clonotype. The chain employs TRBV10-3 and TRBJ2-7; 8 positions match TRBD2. Per the germline V gene, CDR1 is ENHRY and CDR2 is SYGVKD. The length of the CDR3 is 12 residues. With 10 bases clipped from V and 4 bases from J, the junction kept 6 bases outside the gene matches. The CDR3 DNA sequence: TGTGCCACGGGGCCTAGCGGGTACGAGCAGTACTTC. The encoded protein is CATGPSGYEQYF.

The rearrangement uses TRBV19 and TRBJ2-5; the D is unclear. The CDR3 consists of 13 residues. V was pared by 3 bases and J by 4 bases, with 9 bases between. Germline CDR1 is LNHDA and CDR2 is SQIVND (reference sequence). CDR3 region: CASSIMERETQYF. CDR3 nucleotides: TGTGCCAGTAGTATTATGGAGAGAGAGACCCAGTACTTC.

This clonotype was picked up a small number of times. J is TRBJ2-7 and V is TRBV29-1, with 7 bases that match TRBD1. The junction had 3 bases not matched to a gene; V was cut back by 5 bases and J by 5 bases. The CDR3 is 11 residues long. CDR1 is SQVTM, CDR2 ANQGSEA, per germline. CDR3 in amino acids: CSVTTGDEQYF. The CDR3 DNA is TGCAGCGTTACAACAGGGGACGAGCAGTACTTC.

This clonotype has just a few counts. The V call is TRBV20-1, the J call TRBJ1-2; D gene uncertain. Trimming stripped 2 bases from V and 4 bases from J, with 8 bases between. In germline, CDR1 is DFQATT, CDR2 SNEGSKA (reference sequence). The CDR3 is 12 residues long. CDR3 amino acids: CSARILSYGYTF. The CDR3 coding sequence is TGCAGTGCTAGAATCCTAAGCTATGGCTACACCTTC.

This clonotype has more than one count but fewer than ten. The CDR3 here is CASSRGQSTFSGNTIYF. The DNA for the CDR3 is TGCGCCAGCAGCCGCGGACAGAGCACTTTCTCTGGAAACACCATATATTTT. The rearrangement joins TRBV5-1 to TRBJ1-3; D might be TRBD1 (6 bases). The CDR3 has 17 amino acids. Germline values: CDR1 SGHRS, CDR2 YFSETQ. Trimming stripped 4 bases from V and 0 bases from J, with 17 bases between.

This clonotype was found many times. This chain connects TRBV5-1 to TRBJ2-7; either TRBD1 or TRBD2 may fit D (5 bases each). The CDR3 has 14 residues. The V end lost 4 bases, the J end lost 1 base, and 12 bases lay between the germline ends. Per germline, CDR1 SGHRS and CDR2 YFSETQ. Here the CDR3 DNA reads TGCGCCAGCAGCGACGGGACGTCGTCCTACGAGCAGTACTTC. Protein sequence: CASSDGTSSYEQYF.

The sample holds a few counts of this clonotype. Written as DNA, the CDR3 is TGTGCCAGCAGCCCGAGGGTGGGTGGCGAGCAGTACGTC. It specifies CASSPRVGGEQYV. This chain joins TRBV12-3 or TRBV12-4 and TRBJ2-7; the D gene is possibly TRBD2 (5 bases). The CDR3 has 13 residues. Trimming took off 6 bases at V and 6 bases at J, with 15 bases between the two ends.

This clonotype was seen a handful of times. The chain uses TRBV10-3 and TRBJ1-5; D is ambiguous. V lost 3 bases to trimming and J lost 4 bases, with 4 bases between them. The CDR3 is made up of 12 amino acids. Germline CDR1 is ENHRY and CDR2 is SYGVKD. For the CDR3, the DNA is TGTGCCATCAGTGACCGGAATCAGCCCCAGCATTTT. Translated, it gives CAISDRNQPQHF.

The chain recombines TRBV4-1 with TRBJ1-1, with D unresolved. V was trimmed by 6 bases and J by 7 bases, leaving 18 bases between them. The germline CDR1 and CDR2 sequences are MGHRA and YSYEKL. The CDR3 runs 14 residues. The CDR3: CASSPSQVVDEAFF. The CDR3 DNA reads as TGCGCCAGCAGTCCATCCCAGGTGGTTGATGAAGCTTTCTTT.

In this sample, this clonotype turned up a few times. The chain has TRBV24-1 and TRBJ2-7; 9 bases fit TRBD1. The germline V gene encodes CDR1 KGHDR and CDR2 SFDVKD. This CDR3 spans 15 amino acids. The V gene end was trimmed by 12 bases and the J gene end by 4 bases; junction bases not matched to a gene: 15. The CDR3 spells CAEPGTGKLGYEQYF. The CDR3 DNA is TGTGCCGAGCCCGGGACAGGGAAACTAGGATACGAGCAGTACTTC.

The chain couples TRBV20-1 to TRBJ2-2; 8 bases are a match to TRBD1. The CDR3 consists of 16 residues. Per the germline V gene, CDR1 is DFQATT and CDR2 is SNEGSKA (reference sequence). Germline trimming cut 3 bases from V and 1 base from J; bases unmatched to any gene: 7. The CDR3 nucleotides are TGCAGTGCTAGCCGGGACGACAGGGGGAACACCGGGGAGCTGTTTTTT. Residues: CSASRDDRGNTGELFF.

This chain joins TRBV4-1 and TRBJ1-6, with 8 bases lining up with TRBD1. CDR1 is MGHRA, CDR2 YSYEKL, per germline. The CDR3 contains 18 residues. V dropped 4 bases and J dropped 6; count of bases not matched to a gene: 14. For the CDR3, the DNA is TGCGCCAGCAGCCTCTATTTTCAGGGGGCATTGAGTAATTCACCCCTCCACTTT. Its protein product is CASSLYFQGALSNSPLHF.

This chain links TRBV5-1 with TRBJ1-5, with 7 positions matching TRBD1. This CDR3 has 15 amino acids. Germline assignment: CDR1 SGHRS and CDR2 YFSETQ. The junction had 9 bases not matched to a gene; V was cut back by 4 bases and J by 5 bases. CDR3 protein: CASSPDRVIDQPQHF. The CDR3 DNA sequence: TGCGCCAGCAGCCCCGACAGGGTGATCGATCAGCCCCAGCATTTT.

This clonotype came up once. The chain carries TRBV5-1 and TRBJ1-2; D is perhaps TRBD1 (5 bases). Germline V gene data show CDR1 as SGHRS and CDR2 as YFSETQ. This CDR3 region has 13 residues. Trimming removed 5 bases from V and 8 bases from J, with 16 bases in between. CDR3 DNA: TGCGCCAGCAGAGCTGACAGCCTCGGGGGCTACACCTTC. Translating gives CASRADSLGGYTF.

This chain joins TRBV7-2 and TRBJ2-2; D call uncertain. Germline CDR1 is SGHTA and CDR2 is FQGNSA. Deletions cut 2 bases from V and 2 bases from J, with 6 bases between. The CDR3 runs to 14 residues. The CDR3 nucleotides are TGTGCCAGCAGCTTAATCCGAAACACCGGGGAGCTGTTTTTT. Its translation: CASSLIRNTGELFF.

This clonotype was counted between two and nine times. The chain carries TRBV5-1 and TRBJ1-6, with a possible D match to TRBD1 (6 bases). CDR3 length: 15 residues. Germline-derived CDR1 and CDR2 are SGHRS and YFSETQ. V was clipped by 0 bases and J by 10 bases, with 14 bases between them. CDR3: CASSLDRVDGSPLHF. CDR3 sequence (DNA): TGCGCCAGCAGCTTGGACAGGGTCGATGGGTCACCCCTCCACTTT.

The table lists this clonotype with many counts. The chain carries TRBV9 and TRBJ1-5; D gene ambiguous. V lost 3 bases and J lost 0, with 7 bases in between. CDR1 SGDLS and CDR2 YYNGEE come from the germline V gene. This CDR3 is built from 14 residues. CDR3 protein: CASSASDSNQPQHF. The CDR3 DNA reads TGTGCCAGCAGCGCCTCAGATAGCAATCAGCCCCAGCATTTT.

CDR3 sequence reads: CASSDSMPLAGSSYEQYF. The CDR3 nucleotides are TGTGCCAGCAGTGACTCGATGCCATTAGCGGGGAGCTCCTACGAGCAGTACTTC. The V call is TRBV6-4, the J call TRBJ2-7; 8 nucleotides agree with TRBD2. Per the germline V gene, CDR1 is MRHNA and CDR2 is SNTAGT. This CDR3 has 18 amino acids. V lost 0 bases, J lost 0 bases, and 10 bases stayed unmatched.

This clonotype was seen a few times. The chain links TRBV7-3 to TRBJ2-2; TRBD1 might be the D (5 bases). The CDR3 length is 15 residues. V dropped 1 base and J dropped 3 bases, with 9 bases sitting between them. Germline values: CDR1 SGHTA, CDR2 FQGTGA. The CDR3: CASSLSRDHTGELFF. The CDR3 DNA follows: TGTGCCAGCAGCTTAAGCAGGGATCACACCGGGGAGCTGTTTTTT.

This clonotype has a handful of counts. The CDR3 region is CASSPPTESVETQYF. The CDR3 nucleotides read TGTGCCAGCAGTCCCCCGACTGAAAGCGTAGAGACCCAGTACTTC. The chain employs TRBV6-5 and TRBJ2-5; D remains ambiguous. Trimming stripped 5 bases from V and 4 bases from J, with 17 bases between. CDR3 length: 15 amino acids. Germline CDR1 and CDR2: MNHEY and SVGAGI.

With regard to this clonotype: The junction does not match germline at one end; this may be a read error. The V gene is TRBV11-2, the J gene TRBJ2-4; 7 bases map to TRBD1. CDR1 is SGHAT and CDR2 is FQNNGV in the germline V gene. The CDR3 covers 10 residues. CDR3 sequence: CASSRDSPHF. The CDR3 bases are TGTGCCAGCAGCCGGGACAGCCCGCACTTC.

This sequence joins TRBV27 and TRBJ2-1; weak D call: TRBD1 (6 bases). This CDR3 region has 13 residues. Germline V gene lookup returns CDR1 MNHEY and CDR2 SMNVEV (reference sequence). V lost 2 bases and J lost 7, with 9 bases in between. This CDR3 is CASSLQGWNEQFF. The CDR3 DNA follows: TGTGCCAGCAGTTTACAGGGGTGGAATGAGCAGTTCTTC.

This clonotype turned up a few times. The chain links TRBV11-2 to TRBJ2-1; D is ambiguous. The V gene's germline CDR1 is SGHAT and CDR2 FQNNGV. This CDR3 comprises 11 residues. V was cut by 5 bases and J by 11 bases, with 10 bases left in between. Here the CDR3 reads CASSQVLKQFF. CDR3 in DNA: TGTGCCAGCAGCCAAGTATTAAAGCAGTTCTTC.

This clonotype was counted only a few times. The chain uses TRBV6-5 and TRBJ2-1; TRBD1 agrees at 8 bases. Germline V gene data show CDR1 as MNHEY and CDR2 as SVGAGI. J was trimmed by 8 bases and V by 3 bases; bases with no gene match: 18. The CDR3 has 18 residues. The CDR3 nucleotides are TGTGCCAGCAGTTATATACGGACAGGGCGGACGTCGGGGGATGAGCAGTTCTTC. The encoded protein is CASSYIRTGRTSGDEQFF.

This rearrangement joins TRBV7-9 to TRBJ2-5; 9 positions match TRBD2. Germline CDR1 reads SEHNR; CDR2 reads FQNEAQ (reference sequence). The V gene end was trimmed by 1 base and the J gene end by 4 bases; junction bases not matched to a gene: 4. The CDR3 spans 15 residues. The CDR3 reads CASSLDLAGIETQYF. Here the CDR3 DNA reads TGTGCCAGCAGCTTAGACCTAGCGGGGATAGAGACCCAGTACTTC. The full variable domain, completed using reference TRBV7-9 and TRBJ2-5, is DTGVSQNPRHKITKRGQNVTFRCDPISEHNRLYWYRQTLGQGPEFLTYFQNEAQLEKSRLLSDRFSAERPKGSFSTLEIQRTEQGDSAMYLCASSLDLAGIETQYFGPGTRLLVL.